One sample yielded the 21 T cell receptor beta chains listed below, sequenced in a study. Sequencing used immunoSEQ multiplex PCR; TCRdb keeps in-frame clones, though not all of them. This sample carries some 70,000 clones, around 93% of them seen once, and the ten largest clones take 4% to 4.5%. The sample was PBMCs. All receptors derive from a middle-aged man with rheumatoid arthritis.

The V gene is TRBV28, the J gene TRBJ1-5; 7 positions match TRBD1. This CDR3 region has 14 residues. Germline V gene data show CDR1 as MDHEN and CDR2 as SYDVKM. V shed 5 bases, J shed 2 bases, and the junction held 3 bases outside the gene matches. CDR3 nucleotide sequence: TGTGCCAGCAGTGGCACAGGGGGCAATCAGCCCCAGCATTTT. It codes for CASSGTGGNQPQHF.

As to this clone: Its ends do not fully match the called genes, so a read error is possible. The CDR3 sequence: CASSRGRQFTGELFF. DNA for the CDR3: TGTGCTAGCAGCCGAGGGCGACAGTTCACCGGGGAGCTGTTTTTT. V gene TRBV7-7 combines with J gene TRBJ2-2, with D tentatively TRBD1 or TRBD2 (5 bases each). Per germline, CDR1 SSHAT and CDR2 FNYEAQ (reference sequence). The CDR3 runs to 15 residues.

This clone came up once. V is TRBV19 and J is TRBJ1-5; 8 positions match TRBD1. V lost 4 bases to trimming and J lost 0 bases; unmatched junction nucleotides: 5. This CDR3 spans 16 amino acids. CDR1 is LNHDA and CDR2 is SQIVND in the germline V gene (reference sequence). The CDR3 is CASSTGTGFSNQPQHF. In DNA, the CDR3 is TGTGCCAGTAGTACTGGGACAGGCTTTAGCAATCAGCCCCAGCATTTT.

The chain couples TRBV18 to TRBJ2-7, with TRBD1 matching over 8 bases. This CDR3 comprises 16 residues. V gave up 3 bases and J gave up 3 bases; unmatched junction bases: 10. Germline assignment: CDR1 KGHSH and CDR2 LQKENI. This chain's CDR3 is CASSPRQGTNNYEQYF. The CDR3 coding sequence is TGTGCCAGCTCACCTCGACAGGGGACAAACAACTACGAGCAGTACTTC.

This chain uses TRBV5-4 with TRBJ2-2, with D possibly matching TRBD1 (8 bases). The CDR3 has 17 amino acids. CDR1 and CDR2 (germline): SGHNT, YYREEE (reference sequence). Between the trimmed V and J ends, which lost 6 bases and 4 bases, there was a span of 22 bases. The DNA for the CDR3 is TGTGCCAGCACCGCCTTCGGACAGGGAGGGCTCACCGGGGAGCTGTTTTTT. Its translation: CASTAFGQGGLTGELFF.

This chain joins TRBV10-3 and TRBJ2-5; TRBD2 matches at 12 bases. Germline V gives CDR1 ENHRY, CDR2 SYGVKD. Germline trimming cut 5 bases from V and 6 bases from J; bases unmatched to any gene: 10. The CDR3 has 16 residues. CDR3 sequence (DNA): TGTGCCATCAGTCCAAAGACTAGCGGGAGTCCCAAGACCCAGTACTTC. Translating it yields CAISPKTSGSPKTQYF.

CDR3 in DNA: TGTGCCGGCGACGGTGTGACGTCGAGCAATCAGCCCCAGCATTTT. Its protein product is CAGDGVTSSNQPQHF. V gene TRBV6-5 combines with J gene TRBJ1-5; D is ambiguous. The germline CDR1 and CDR2 sequences are MNHEY and SVGAGI. This CDR3 is built from 15 residues. The V gene lost 11 bases and the J gene lost 1 base, with 18 bases spanning the gap.

This chain links TRBV7-2 with TRBJ2-1; D not resolved. The CDR3 totals 13 residues. V lost 3 bases and J 2 bases, leaving 5 bases between the germline ends. Germline assignment: CDR1 SGHTA and CDR2 FQGNSA. The CDR3 sequence: CASSFSTYNEQFF. The DNA for the CDR3 is TGTGCCAGCAGCTTTTCTACCTACAATGAGCAGTTCTTC.

The chain has TRBV30 and TRBJ2-7; 9 bases are shared with TRBD2. The CDR3 is 14 residues long. Germline lookup yields CDR1 GTSNPN and CDR2 SVGIG (reference sequence). V shed 2 bases, J shed 5 bases, and the junction held 7 bases outside the gene matches. Here the CDR3 reads CAWSRSGGTDEQYF. In DNA, the CDR3 is TGTGCCTGGAGTAGGAGCGGGGGGACGGACGAGCAGTACTTC.

The CDR3 DNA follows: TGCGCCAGCAGGGAGCGGGGGGCCCCCGGGGAGCTGTTTTTT. Translation gives CASRERGAPGELFF. The rearrangement links TRBV5-1 to TRBJ2-2; 9 nucleotides line up with TRBD2. J lost 6 bases, V lost 5 bases, and 5 bases had no gene match. The CDR3 totals 14 residues. CDR1 is SGHRS and CDR2 is YFSETQ in the germline V gene.

The V call is TRBV25-1, the J call TRBJ2-7, with 7 bases matching TRBD1. The CDR3 is made up of 14 amino acids. CDR1 and CDR2 from the germline V gene are MGHDK and SYGVNS. V shed 3 bases and J 6 bases; nucleotides not matched to a gene: 8. CDR3 nucleotides: TGTGCCAGCAGTGACTCCGGGACAGCCAGCGAGCAGTACTTC. This codes for CASSDSGTASEQYF.

V and J are TRBV6-5 and TRBJ1-2; TRBD1 might be the D (5 bases). Germline CDR1 reads MNHEY; CDR2 reads SVGAGI. CDR3 length: 12 residues. Trimming removed 7 bases at V and 6 bases at J, with 12 bases between. CDR3 sequence (DNA): TGTGCCAGCACAGGTGGGGGGAATGGCTACACCTTC. Its translation: CASTGGGNGYTF.

The V call is TRBV11-1, the J call TRBJ2-7, with no clear D. Germline V gene sequence: CDR1 SGHAT, CDR2 FQDESV (reference sequence). Trimming cost V 5 bases and J 4 bases, with 9 bases left between them. The CDR3 sequence is 12 residues long. The CDR3 here is CASSPGMYEQYF. The CDR3 DNA reads as TGTGCCAGCAGCCCGGGCATGTACGAGCAGTACTTC. Combining the CDR3 with reference TRBV11-1 and TRBJ2-7 gives the whole variable domain EAEVAQSPRYKITEKSQAVAFWCDPISGHATLYWYRQILGQGPELLVQFQDESVVDDSQLPKDRFSAERLKGVDSTLKIQPAELGDSAMYLCASSPGMYEQYFGPGTRLTVT.

The CDR3 sequence: CASSHRFEAFF. The CDR3 bases are TGTGCCAGCAGCCACCGGTTTGAAGCTTTCTTT. V and J are TRBV3-1 (or the pseudogene TRBV3-2) and TRBJ1-1; D ambiguous. Germline CDR1 and CDR2: LGHDT and YNNKEL (reference sequence). V lost 3 bases, J lost 7 bases, and 6 bases lay in between. The CDR3 totals 11 residues.

The chain uses TRBV24-1 and TRBJ1-5; D is ambiguous. V was trimmed by 7 bases and J by 0 bases, leaving 9 bases between them. CDR1 is KGHDR and CDR2 is SFDVKD in the germline V gene. The CDR3 runs to 14 residues. DNA of the CDR3: TGTGCCACCAGCGCAGAGTTTAGCAATCAGCCCCAGCATTTT. Protein product: CATSAEFSNQPQHF.

The chain recombines TRBV13 with TRBJ2-1; TRBD2 matches 15 bases. The V segment lost 5 bases and the J segment 9 bases; nucleotides outside the gene matches: 11. Germline V gene lookup returns CDR1 PRHDT and CDR2 FYEKMQ (reference sequence). The CDR3 extends over 17 amino acids. The CDR3 sequence: CASSPRRVGLAGGEQFF. The CDR3 DNA reads TGTGCCAGCAGCCCACGCAGGGTGGGACTAGCGGGGGGTGAGCAGTTCTTC.

This clone was observed a single time. The chain has TRBV7-9 and TRBJ2-7; no clear D gene. The V end was cut by 6 bases, the J end by 1 base, with 13 bases between. Germline V gene sequence: CDR1 SEHNR, CDR2 FQNEAQ (reference sequence). This CDR3 contains 14 residues. The CDR3 protein is CASRLADASYEQYF. In nucleotides, the CDR3 is TGTGCCAGCAGACTCGCCGACGCATCCTACGAGCAGTACTTC. Together with reference TRBV7-9 and TRBJ2-7, the CDR3 gives the full variable domain: DTGVSQNPRHKITKRGQNVTFRCDPISEHNRLYWYRQTLGQGPEFLTYFQNEAQLEKSRLLSDRFSAERPKGSFSTLEIQRTEQGDSAMYLCASRLADASYEQYFGPGTRLTVT.

This chain joins TRBV29-1 and TRBJ1-2; TRBD1 matches 9 bases. Germline V gene sequence: CDR1 SQVTM, CDR2 ANQGSEA. The CDR3 is 14 amino acids. Germline trimming cut 5 bases from V and 2 bases from J; bases unmatched to any gene: 6. The CDR3 protein is CSVPGTGTNYGYTF. CDR3 nucleotide sequence: TGCAGCGTTCCTGGGACAGGGACCAACTATGGCTACACCTTC.

This clone is a singleton in its sample. The chain recombines TRBV12-5 with TRBJ2-2; D unclear. The CDR3 extends over 14 amino acids. The germline V and J ends were trimmed by 4 bases and 5 bases, with 11 bases remaining between them. CDR1 is LGHNT, CDR2 FRNRAP, per germline. The CDR3: CASGSSGGTGELFF. In DNA, the CDR3 is TGTGCTAGTGGTTCCTCGGGTGGGACCGGGGAGCTGTTTTTT.

This chain joins TRBV30 and TRBJ1-2; D gene unclear. V shed 0 bases and J shed 3 bases, with 17 bases lying between them. The CDR3 runs 16 residues. The V gene's germline CDR1 is GTSNPN and CDR2 SVGIG (reference sequence). DNA of the CDR3: TGTGCCTGGAGTGTCAGGAATACATGGCGCCACTATGGCTACACCTTC. Protein product: CAWSVRNTWRHYGYTF. Looking up the rest from reference TRBV30 and TRBJ1-2 gives the full variable domain: SQTIHQWPATLVQPVGSPLSLECTVEGTSNPNLYWYRQAAGRGLQLLFYSVGIGQISSEVPQNLSASRPQDRQFILSSKKLLLSDSGFYLCAWSVRNTWRHYGYTFGSGTRLTVV.

This clone has a handful of counts. The rearrangement joins TRBV7-9 to TRBJ2-7; D is undetermined. This CDR3 comprises 15 residues. Germline CDR1 reads SEHNR; CDR2 reads FQNEAQ (reference sequence). V was pared by 3 bases and J by 2 bases, with 14 bases between. This chain's CDR3 is CASSFPTQFAYEQYF. The CDR3 coding sequence is TGTGCCAGCAGCTTCCCGACGCAATTCGCCTACGAGCAGTACTTC.